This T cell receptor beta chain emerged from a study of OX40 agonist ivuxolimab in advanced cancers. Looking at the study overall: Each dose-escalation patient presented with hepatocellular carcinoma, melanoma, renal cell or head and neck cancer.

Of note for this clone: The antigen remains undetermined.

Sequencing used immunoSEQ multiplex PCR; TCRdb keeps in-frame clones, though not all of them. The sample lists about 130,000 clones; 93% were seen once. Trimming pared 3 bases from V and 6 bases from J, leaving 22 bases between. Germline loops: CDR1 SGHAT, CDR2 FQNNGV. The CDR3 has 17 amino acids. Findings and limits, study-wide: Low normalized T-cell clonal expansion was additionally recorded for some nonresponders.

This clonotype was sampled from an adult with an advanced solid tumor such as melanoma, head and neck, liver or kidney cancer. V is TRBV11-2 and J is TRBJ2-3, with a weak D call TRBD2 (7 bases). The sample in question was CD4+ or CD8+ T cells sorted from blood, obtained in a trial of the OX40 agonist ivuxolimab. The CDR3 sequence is CASSFGGAAGMADTQYF. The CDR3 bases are TGTGCCAGCAGCTTTGGGGGGGCAGCGGGGATGGCGGATACGCAGTATTTT.